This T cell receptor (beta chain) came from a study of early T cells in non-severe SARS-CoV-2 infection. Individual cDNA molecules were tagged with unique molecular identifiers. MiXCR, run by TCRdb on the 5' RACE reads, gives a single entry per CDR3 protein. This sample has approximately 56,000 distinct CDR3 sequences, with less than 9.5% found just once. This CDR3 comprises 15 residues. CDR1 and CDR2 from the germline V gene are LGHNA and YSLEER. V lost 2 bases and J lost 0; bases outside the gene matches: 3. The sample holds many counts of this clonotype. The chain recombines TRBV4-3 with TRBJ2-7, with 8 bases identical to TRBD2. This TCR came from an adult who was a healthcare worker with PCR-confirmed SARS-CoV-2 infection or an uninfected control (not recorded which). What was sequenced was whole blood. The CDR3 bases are TGCGCCAGCAGCCAATTGGGGACTAGCTCCTACGAGCAGTACTTC. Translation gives CASSQLGTSSYEQYF.